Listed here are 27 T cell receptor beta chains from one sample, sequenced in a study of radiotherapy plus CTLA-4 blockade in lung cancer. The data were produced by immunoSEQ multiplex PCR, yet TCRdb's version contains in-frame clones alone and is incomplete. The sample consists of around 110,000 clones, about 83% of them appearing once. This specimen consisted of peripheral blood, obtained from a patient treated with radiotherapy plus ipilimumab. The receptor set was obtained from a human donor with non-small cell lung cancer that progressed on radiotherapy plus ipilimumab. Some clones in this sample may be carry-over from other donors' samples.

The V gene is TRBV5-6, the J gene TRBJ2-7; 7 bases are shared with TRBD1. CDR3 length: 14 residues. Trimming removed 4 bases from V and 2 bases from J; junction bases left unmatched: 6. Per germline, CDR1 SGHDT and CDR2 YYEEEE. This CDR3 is CASSPRGQPYEQYF. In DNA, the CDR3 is TGTGCCAGCAGCCCCAGGGGACAGCCCTACGAGCAGTACTTC.

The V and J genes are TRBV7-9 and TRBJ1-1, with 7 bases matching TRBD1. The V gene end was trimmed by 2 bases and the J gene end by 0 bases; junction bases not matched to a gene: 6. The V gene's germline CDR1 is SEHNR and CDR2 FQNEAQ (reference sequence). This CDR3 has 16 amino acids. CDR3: CASSLSPGGMNTEAFF. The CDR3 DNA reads TGTGCCAGCAGCTTAAGTCCAGGGGGGATGAACACTGAAGCTTTCTTT. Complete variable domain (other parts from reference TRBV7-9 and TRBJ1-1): DTGVSQNPRHKITKRGQNVTFRCDPISEHNRLYWYRQTLGQGPEFLTYFQNEAQLEKSRLLSDRFSAERPKGSFSTLEIQRTEQGDSAMYLCASSLSPGGMNTEAFFGQGTRLTVV.

The CDR3 DNA reads TGTGCCAGCAGCAAAGGGCGACTTAATGAAAAACTGTTTTTT. It specifies CASSKGRLNEKLFF. The rearrangement joins TRBV21-1 to TRBJ1-4. TRBV21-1 is designated a pseudogene. CDR3 length equals 14 residues.

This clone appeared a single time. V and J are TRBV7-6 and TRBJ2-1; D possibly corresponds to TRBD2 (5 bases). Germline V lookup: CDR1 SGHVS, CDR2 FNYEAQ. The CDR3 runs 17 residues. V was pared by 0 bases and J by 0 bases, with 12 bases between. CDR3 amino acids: CASSLAGGPSSYNEQFF. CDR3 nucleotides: TGTGCCAGCAGCTTAGCTGGAGGACCTAGCTCCTACAATGAGCAGTTCTTC.

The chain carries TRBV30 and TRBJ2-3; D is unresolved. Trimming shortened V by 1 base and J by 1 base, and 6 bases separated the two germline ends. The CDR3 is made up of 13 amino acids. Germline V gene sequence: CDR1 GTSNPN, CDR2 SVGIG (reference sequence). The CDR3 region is CAWSGAGTDTQYF. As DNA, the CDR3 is TGTGCCTGGAGTGGAGCCGGCACAGATACGCAGTATTTT.

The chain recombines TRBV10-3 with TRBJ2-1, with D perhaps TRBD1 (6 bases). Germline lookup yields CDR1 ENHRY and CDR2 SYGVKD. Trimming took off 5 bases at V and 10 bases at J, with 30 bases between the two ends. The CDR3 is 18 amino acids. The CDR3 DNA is TGTGCCATCAGTCTCGTTAGTCAGGGGCCCCAACTAGGGGGAGAGCAGTTCTTC. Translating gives CAISLVSQGPQLGGEQFF.

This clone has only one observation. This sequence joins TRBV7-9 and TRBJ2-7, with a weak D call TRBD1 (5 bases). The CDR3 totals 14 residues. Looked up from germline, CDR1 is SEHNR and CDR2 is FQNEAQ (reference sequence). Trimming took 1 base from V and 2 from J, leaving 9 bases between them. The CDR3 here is CASSLETETYEQYF. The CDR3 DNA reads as TGTGCCAGCAGCTTAGAGACAGAAACCTACGAGCAGTACTTC.

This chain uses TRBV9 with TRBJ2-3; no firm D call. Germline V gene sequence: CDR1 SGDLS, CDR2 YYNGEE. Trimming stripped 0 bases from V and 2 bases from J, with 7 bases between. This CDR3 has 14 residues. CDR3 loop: CASSVATATDTQYF. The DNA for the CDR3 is TGTGCCAGCAGCGTAGCTACGGCCACAGATACGCAGTATTTT.

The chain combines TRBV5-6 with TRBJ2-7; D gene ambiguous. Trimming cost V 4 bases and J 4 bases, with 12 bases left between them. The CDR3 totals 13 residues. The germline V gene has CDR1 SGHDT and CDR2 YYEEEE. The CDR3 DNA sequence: TGTGCCAGCAGCCCCGTCCGGCGGTACGAGCAGTACTTC. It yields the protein CASSPVRRYEQYF.

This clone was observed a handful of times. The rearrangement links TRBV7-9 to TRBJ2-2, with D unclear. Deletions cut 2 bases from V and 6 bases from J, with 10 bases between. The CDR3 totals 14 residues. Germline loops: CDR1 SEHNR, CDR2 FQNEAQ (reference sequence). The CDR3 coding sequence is TGTGCCAGCAGCTTACAACAGAGTTCCGGGGAGCTGTTTTTT. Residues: CASSLQQSSGELFF.

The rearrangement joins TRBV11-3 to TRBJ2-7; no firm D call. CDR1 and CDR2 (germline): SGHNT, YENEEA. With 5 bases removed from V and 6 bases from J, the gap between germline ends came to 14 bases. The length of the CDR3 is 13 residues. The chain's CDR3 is CASSRPRWGEQYF. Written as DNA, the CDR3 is TGTGCCAGCAGCCGTCCCCGGTGGGGCGAGCAGTACTTC.

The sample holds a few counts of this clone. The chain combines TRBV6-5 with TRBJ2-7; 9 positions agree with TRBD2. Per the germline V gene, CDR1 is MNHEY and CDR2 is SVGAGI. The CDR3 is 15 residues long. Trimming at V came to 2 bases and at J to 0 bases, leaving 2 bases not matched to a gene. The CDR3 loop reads CASSYGTSRSYEQYF. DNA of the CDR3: TGTGCCAGCAGTTACGGGACTAGCCGCTCCTACGAGCAGTACTTC.

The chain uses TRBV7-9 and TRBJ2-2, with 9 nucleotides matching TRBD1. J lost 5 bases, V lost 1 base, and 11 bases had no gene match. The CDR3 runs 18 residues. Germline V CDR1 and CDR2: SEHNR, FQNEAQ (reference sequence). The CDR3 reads CASSLVDPGTGWTGELFF. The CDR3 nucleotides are TGTGCCAGCAGCTTAGTCGACCCCGGGACAGGGTGGACCGGGGAGCTGTTTTTT.

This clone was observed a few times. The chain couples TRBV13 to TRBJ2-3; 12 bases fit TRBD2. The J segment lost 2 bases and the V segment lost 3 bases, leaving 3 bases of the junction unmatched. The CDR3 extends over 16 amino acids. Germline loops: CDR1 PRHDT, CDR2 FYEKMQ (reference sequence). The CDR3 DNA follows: TGTGCCAGCAGCTTCCGACTAGCGGGGGACACAGATACGCAGTATTTT. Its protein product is CASSFRLAGDTDTQYF.

The CDR3 here is CASSPTSDEQYF. The DNA for the CDR3 is TGTGCCAGCTCACCCACATCGGACGAGCAGTACTTC. The chain couples TRBV18 to TRBJ2-7; D not resolved. CDR3 length: 12 amino acids. Deletions cut 3 bases from V and 5 bases from J, with 8 bases between. Germline CDR1 reads KGHSH; CDR2 reads LQKENI.

The CDR3 spells CASSWSGGYTEAFF. CDR3 bases: TGTGCCAGCAGTTGGTCCGGGGGGTACACTGAAGCTTTCTTT. V gene TRBV2 combines with J gene TRBJ1-1, with D maybe TRBD1 (5 bases). Germline CDR1 reads SNHLY; CDR2 reads FYNNEI. The V end was cut by 5 bases, the J end by 3 bases, with 13 bases between. There are 14 residues in the CDR3.

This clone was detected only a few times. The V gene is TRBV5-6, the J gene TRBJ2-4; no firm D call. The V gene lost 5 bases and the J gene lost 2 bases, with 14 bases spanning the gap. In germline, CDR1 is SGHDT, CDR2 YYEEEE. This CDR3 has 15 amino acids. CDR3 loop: CASRGIGESKNIQYF. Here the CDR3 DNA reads TGTGCCAGCAGGGGCATTGGAGAATCCAAAAACATTCAGTACTTC.

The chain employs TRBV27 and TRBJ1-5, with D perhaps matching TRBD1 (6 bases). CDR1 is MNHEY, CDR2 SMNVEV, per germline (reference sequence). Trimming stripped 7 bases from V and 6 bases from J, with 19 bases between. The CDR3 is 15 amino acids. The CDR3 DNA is TGTGCCAGCAAGAGAGGGGGGGTAGGGAGTCAGCCCCAGCATTTT. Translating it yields CASKRGGVGSQPQHF.

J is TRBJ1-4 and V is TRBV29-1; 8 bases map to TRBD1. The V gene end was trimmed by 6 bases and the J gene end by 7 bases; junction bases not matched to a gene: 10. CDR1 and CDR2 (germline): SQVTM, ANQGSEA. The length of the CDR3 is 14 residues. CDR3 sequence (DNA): TGCAGCGTACGAGCGACAGGGGTCGGTGAAAAACTGTTTTTT. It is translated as CSVRATGVGEKLFF.

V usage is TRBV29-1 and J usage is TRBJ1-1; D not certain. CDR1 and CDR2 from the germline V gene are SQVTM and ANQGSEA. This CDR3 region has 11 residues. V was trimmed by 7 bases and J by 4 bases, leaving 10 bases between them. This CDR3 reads CSARESTEAFF. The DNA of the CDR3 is TGCAGCGCAAGGGAGAGCACTGAAGCTTTCTTT.

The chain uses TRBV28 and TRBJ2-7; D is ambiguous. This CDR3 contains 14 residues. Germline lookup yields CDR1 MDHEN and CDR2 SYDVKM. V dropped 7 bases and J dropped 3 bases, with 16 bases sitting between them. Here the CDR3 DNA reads TGTGCCAGCAAAGAGCGCAGCAACTACTACGAGCAGTACTTC. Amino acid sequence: CASKERSNYYEQYF.

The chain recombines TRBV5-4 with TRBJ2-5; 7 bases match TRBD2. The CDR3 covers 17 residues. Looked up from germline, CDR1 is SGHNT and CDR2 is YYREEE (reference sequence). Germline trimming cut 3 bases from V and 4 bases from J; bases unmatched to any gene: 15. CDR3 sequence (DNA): TGTGCCAGCAGCTCCGTAGGGCAGGGAGGGGAGGGAGAGACCCAGTACTTC. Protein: CASSSVGQGGEGETQYF.

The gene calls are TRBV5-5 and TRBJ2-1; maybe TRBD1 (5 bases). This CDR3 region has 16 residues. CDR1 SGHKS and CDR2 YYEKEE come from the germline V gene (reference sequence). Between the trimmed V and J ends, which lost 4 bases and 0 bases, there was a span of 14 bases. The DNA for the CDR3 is TGTGCCAGCAGCAATCTTCAGGGATCCTCCTACAATGAGCAGTTCTTC. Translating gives CASSNLQGSSYNEQFF. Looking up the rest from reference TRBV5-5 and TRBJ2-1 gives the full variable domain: DAGVTQSPTHLIKTRGQQVTLRCSPISGHKSVSWYQQVLGQGPQFIFQYYEKEERGRGNFPDRFSARQFPNYSSELNVNALLLGDSALYLCASSNLQGSSYNEQFFGPGTRLTVL.

The CDR3 DNA follows: TGTGCCAGCAGCCTATCAGGGGGTTCCAGGAACTATGGCTACACCTTC. Translation gives CASSLSGGSRNYGYTF. V is TRBV27 and J is TRBJ1-2, with 7 positions matching TRBD1. With 6 bases clipped from V and 2 bases from J, the junction kept 12 bases outside the gene matches. CDR3 length: 16 amino acids. Germline V CDR1 and CDR2: MNHEY, SMNVEV (reference sequence).

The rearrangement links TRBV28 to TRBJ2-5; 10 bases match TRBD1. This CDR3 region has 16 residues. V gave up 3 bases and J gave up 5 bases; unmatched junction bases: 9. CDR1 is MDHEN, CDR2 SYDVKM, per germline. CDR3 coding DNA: TGTGCCAGCAGTTTGGGGGGACAGGGGCGCTGGGAGACCCAGTACTTC. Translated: CASSLGGQGRWETQYF.

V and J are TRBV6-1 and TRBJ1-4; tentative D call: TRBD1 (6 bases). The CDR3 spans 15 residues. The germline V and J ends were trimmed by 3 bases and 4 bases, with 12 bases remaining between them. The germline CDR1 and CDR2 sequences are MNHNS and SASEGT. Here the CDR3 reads CASSDGQSFNEKLFF. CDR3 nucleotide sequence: TGTGCCAGCAGTGATGGACAGTCATTTAATGAAAAACTGTTTTTT.

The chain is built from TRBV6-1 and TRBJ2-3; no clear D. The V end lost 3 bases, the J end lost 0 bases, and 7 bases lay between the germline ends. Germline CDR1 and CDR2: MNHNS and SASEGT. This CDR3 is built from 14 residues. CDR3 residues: CASSDQVSTDTQYF. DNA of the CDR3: TGTGCCAGCAGTGACCAGGTCAGCACAGATACGCAGTATTTT.